The TCR beta chain described here comes from a study of glioma-infiltrating T cells after dendritic cell vaccination. Study information: Glioblastoma patients came from Phase I and II dendritic cell vaccination trials.

Germline V CDR1 and CDR2: MNHEY, SMNVEV (reference sequence). The CDR3 consists of 15 residues. The V and J ends lost 4 bases and 0 bases respectively, with 13 bases between them. Repertoires were generated with immunoSEQ multiplex PCR, while TCRdb's copy carries only in-frame clones and drops some. The sample yields around 10,000 clones, more than 75% seen once. The time point denotes: after dendritic cell vaccination, including at tumor progression/relapse. This chain connects TRBV27 to TRBJ2-7, with a tentative D call TRBD2 (5 bases). Here the sequenced sample was blood, taken after dendritic cell vaccination. The sequence came from a human donor with glioblastoma. The CDR3 DNA reads TGTGCCAGCAGTTCCTCGGGGAAGAGCTCCTACGAGCAGTACTTC. As protein: CASSSSGKSSYEQYF.